Shown below are 32 T cell receptor beta chains from a single sample sequenced in a study of shared T cell receptors in the human thymus. Assay used: immunoSEQ multiplex PCR; TCRdb lists only in-frame clones, some missing. Of roughly 700,000 clones in the sample, around nine tenths were seen once. These same data were also listed under a study on human thymus T cells.

Material: thymocytes. The receptors shown here come from a boy under three years old with a congenital heart defect.

This chain connects TRBV28 to TRBJ2-1, with 13 bases fitting TRBD2. Losses at the gene ends were 7 bases for V and 1 base for J; bases not matched to a gene: 13. Per germline, CDR1 MDHEN and CDR2 SYDVKM. The CDR3 covers 19 residues. The chain's CDR3 is CASTPLGGTSGKSYNEQFF. As DNA, the CDR3 is TGTGCCAGCACTCCCTTGGGGGGGACTAGCGGGAAGTCCTACAATGAGCAGTTCTTC.

This chain connects TRBV14 to TRBJ1-2, with D hard to call. Germline CDR1 reads SGHDN; CDR2 reads FVKESK. V was cut by 3 bases and J by 2 bases, with 7 bases left in between. The CDR3 spans 13 residues. The CDR3: CASSQGLNYGYTF. CDR3 nucleotides: TGTGCCAGCAGCCAGGGCCTAAACTATGGCTACACCTTC.

This rearrangement joins TRBV7-4 to TRBJ2-7, with 12 bases matching TRBD1. Germline V CDR1 and CDR2: SGHVT, SQSDAQ. The CDR3 is 18 residues long. V shed 5 bases and J 4 bases; nucleotides not matched to a gene: 15. The DNA for the CDR3 is TGTGCCAGCAGCCCACCGGGACAGGGGGCGTTAGGGAATTACGAGCAGTACTTC. The encoded protein is CASSPPGQGALGNYEQYF.

This chain links TRBV5-1 with TRBJ1-2; tentative D call: TRBD1 (5 bases). The CDR3 extends over 15 amino acids. The V end was cut by 0 bases, the J end by 5 bases, with 14 bases between. Germline-derived CDR1 and CDR2 are SGHRS and YFSETQ. CDR3 coding DNA: TGCGCCAGCAGCTTGGGGCCAGGGAATGGGTATGGCTACACCTTC. It yields the protein CASSLGPGNGYGYTF.

This sequence joins TRBV6-6 and TRBJ1-4; D not resolved. Germline V gene sequence: CDR1 MNHNY, CDR2 SVGAGI (reference sequence). The CDR3 contains 15 residues. V gave up 2 bases and J gave up 0 bases, with 7 bases separating them. This CDR3 is CASSYPRATNEKLFF. DNA for the CDR3: TGTGCCAGCAGTTACCCGAGGGCAACTAATGAAAAACTGTTTTTT.

This sequence joins TRBV5-4 and TRBJ1-1, with D tentatively TRBD1 (5 bases). Trimming stripped 3 bases from V and 0 bases from J, with 18 bases between. CDR3 length: 17 amino acids. Looked up from germline, CDR1 is SGHNT and CDR2 is YYREEE (reference sequence). The CDR3 spells CASSSREGPNLNTEAFF. Written as DNA, the CDR3 is TGTGCCAGCAGCTCCCGGGAGGGGCCTAACCTGAACACTGAAGCTTTCTTT.

This rearrangement joins TRBV27 to TRBJ1-1; 11 bases are shared with TRBD1. The CDR3 sequence is 15 residues long. V trimming: 2 bases; J trimming: 5 bases; junction bases outside the gene matches: 4. CDR1 MNHEY and CDR2 SMNVEV come from the germline V gene (reference sequence). In DNA form, the CDR3 reads TGTGCCAGCAGTTTACCGGGACAGGGGGTGACTGAAGCTTTCTTT. Protein product: CASSLPGQGVTEAFF.

V is TRBV27 and J is TRBJ2-3; 10 bases are shared with TRBD1. Germline V CDR1 and CDR2: MNHEY, SMNVEV (reference sequence). The CDR3 is 18 residues long. V lost 2 bases and J lost 4; bases outside the gene matches: 12. The chain's CDR3 is CASSLPINRDRGPDTQYF. CDR3 sequence (DNA): TGTGCCAGCAGTTTACCCATCAACCGGGACAGGGGCCCAGATACGCAGTATTTT.

This clone occurred once. The CDR3 DNA follows: TGTGCCAGCAGCCCGGGACAGAATCACCTCTATGGCTACACCTTC. Protein sequence: CASSPGQNHLYGYTF. V is TRBV14 and J is TRBJ1-2; 7 positions match TRBD1. Germline CDR1 and CDR2: SGHDN and FVKESK. The CDR3 has 15 residues. The trim removed 4 bases at V and 4 bases at J, leaving 9 bases unmatched.

The chain joins TRBV5-1 to TRBJ2-5; TRBD1 matches 9 bases. This CDR3 has 14 amino acids. Unmatched junction bases numbered 7, after V lost 5 bases and J lost 5 bases. Germline V gene lookup returns CDR1 SGHRS and CDR2 YFSETQ. The CDR3 DNA sequence: TGCGCCAGCAGTTTACAGGGGGCGATTGAGACCCAGTACTTC. Its protein is CASSLQGAIETQYF.

The chain employs TRBV7-2 and TRBJ2-5; maybe TRBD2 (6 bases). CDR1 SGHTA and CDR2 FQGNSA come from the germline V gene. Trimming left V 5 bases short and J 7 bases short, with 20 bases between. CDR3 length equals 15 residues. CDR3: CASSRTSPTVGTQYF. CDR3 coding DNA: TGTGCCAGCAGCAGAACTAGCCCAACCGTCGGGACCCAGTACTTC.

The chain joins TRBV7-2 to TRBJ2-5; 8 bases are shared with TRBD1. Germline values: CDR1 SGHTA, CDR2 FQGNSA. Germline trimming cut 2 bases from V and 5 bases from J; bases unmatched to any gene: 1. The CDR3 has 13 amino acids. CDR3: CASSLRDRETQYF. CDR3 nucleotide sequence: TGTGCCAGCAGCTTAAGGGACAGGGAGACCCAGTACTTC.

This clone was counted a few times. CDR3 sequence: CASSLGTDNEQYF. For the CDR3, the DNA is TGTGCCAGCAGCTTGGGGACAGACAACGAGCAGTACTTC. The rearrangement uses TRBV5-6 and TRBJ2-7; D might be TRBD1 (6 bases). The CDR3 length is 13 residues. Trimming pared 0 bases from V and 5 bases from J, leaving 9 bases between. CDR1 and CDR2 (germline): SGHDT, YYEEEE.

The gene calls are TRBV11-3 and TRBJ2-7, with a possible D match to TRBD2 (6 bases). V lost 3 bases to trimming and J lost 2 bases, with 20 bases between them. Germline V gene data show CDR1 as SGHNT and CDR2 as YENEEA. The CDR3 length is 17 residues. The CDR3, as DNA: TGTGCCAGCAGCTTGGTGGCGGGGACCCCGGGCGCCTACGAGCAGTACTTC. Its protein is CASSLVAGTPGAYEQYF.

V and J are TRBV7-6 and TRBJ2-7; 13 nucleotides align to TRBD2. Looked up from germline, CDR1 is SGHVS and CDR2 is FNYEAQ. V shed 2 bases and J 0 bases; nucleotides not matched to a gene: 7. This CDR3 region has 18 residues. The CDR3 DNA reads TGTGCCAGCAGCTTAAGACTAGCGGGAGGCCCTAGCTCCTACGAGCAGTACTTC. This translates into CASSLRLAGGPSSYEQYF.

This sequence joins TRBV15 and TRBJ2-5; weak D call: TRBD1 (5 bases). Trimming shortened V by 0 bases and J by 4 bases, and 12 bases separated the two germline ends. Germline assignment: CDR1 LNHNV and CDR2 YYDKDF (reference sequence). The CDR3 is 15 amino acids. This CDR3 reads CATSRDWSGRETQYF. In DNA, the CDR3 is TGTGCCACCAGCAGAGATTGGTCAGGGCGAGAGACCCAGTACTTC.

This clone was recorded a few times. The chain couples TRBV5-4 to TRBJ1-2; a possible D gene is TRBD1 (5 bases). The CDR3 totals 16 residues. Germline V gene sequence: CDR1 SGHNT, CDR2 YYREEE (reference sequence). Trimming took 2 bases from V and 0 from J, leaving 14 bases between them. CDR3 sequence: CASSFQRQSPNYGYTF. The DNA for the CDR3 is TGTGCCAGCAGCTTCCAAAGACAGTCCCCTAACTATGGCTACACCTTC.

The chain carries TRBV15 and TRBJ1-6; 9 nucleotides align to TRBD1. Germline values: CDR1 LNHNV, CDR2 YYDKDF (reference sequence). The junction had 5 bases not matched to a gene; V was cut back by 4 bases and J by 7 bases. The CDR3 consists of 15 residues. DNA of the CDR3: TGTGCCACCAGCAACAGGGGGCTGGGGAATTCACCCCTCCACTTT. It specifies CATSNRGLGNSPLHF.

The chain uses TRBV27 and TRBJ2-7; 10 bases fit TRBD2. Germline assignment: CDR1 MNHEY and CDR2 SMNVEV (reference sequence). The junction had 9 bases not matched to a gene; V was cut back by 6 bases and J by 7 bases. The CDR3 length is 14 residues. CDR3 protein: CASSLAGARGEQYF. The CDR3 coding sequence is TGTGCCAGCAGCCTAGCGGGAGCCAGGGGGGAGCAGTACTTC.

This clone has a handful of counts. CDR3 nucleotides: TGTGCCAGCAGTGACCACGCTATCAGGGGGCAGGGGAACACTGAAGCTTTCTTT. Translation: CASSDHAIRGQGNTEAFF. The chain recombines TRBV6-4 with TRBJ1-1; 8 positions agree with TRBD1. The ends lost 2 bases at V and 1 base at J; junction bases unmatched: 12. This CDR3 region has 18 residues. Germline CDR1 is MRHNA and CDR2 is SNTAGT.

The chain uses TRBV12-1 and TRBJ1-1; the table's TRBD1 call for D was not verified on the DNA. TRBV12-1 is deemed a pseudogene. The CDR3 has 15 amino acids. For the CDR3, the DNA is TGTGCCAGCAGTTACCCAGGGTGTAGGGTCGCTGAAGCTTTCTTT. It translates to CASSYPGCRVAEAFF.

The chain combines TRBV4-1 with TRBJ2-5, with a possible D match to TRBD1 (6 bases). The V gene's germline CDR1 is MGHRA and CDR2 YSYEKL. V lost 4 bases and J lost 5, with 20 bases in between. The CDR3 has 16 residues. Here the CDR3 reads CASSPPRRTEKETQYF. In nucleotides, the CDR3 is TGCGCCAGCAGCCCACCGAGACGGACAGAGAAGGAGACCCAGTACTTC.

This clone has only one observation. The chain recombines TRBV12-5 with TRBJ1-2; D unclear. V was trimmed by 5 bases and J by 2 bases, leaving 9 bases between them. CDR3 length equals 13 residues. Germline CDR1 is LGHNT and CDR2 is FRNRAP. CDR3: CASGPTTNYGYTF. The CDR3 DNA reads as TGTGCTAGTGGTCCAACTACAAACTATGGCTACACCTTC.

This chain uses TRBV5-6 with TRBJ2-5; D not resolved. The CDR3 loop spans 15 amino acids. Trimming left V 2 bases short and J 2 bases short, with 13 bases between. Germline V gives CDR1 SGHDT, CDR2 YYEEEE. CDR3 coding DNA: TGTGCCAGCAGCTTTGATTCGCGCCGGCAAGAGACCCAGTACTTC. Encoded protein: CASSFDSRRQETQYF. Full variable domain (outside the CDR3, taken from reference TRBV5-6 and TRBJ2-5): DAGVTQSPTHLIKTRGQQVTLRCSPKSGHDTVSWYQQALGQGPQFIFQYYEEEERQRGNFPDRFSGHQFPNYSSELNVNALLLGDSALYLCASSFDSRRQETQYFGPGTRLLVL.

J is TRBJ2-7 and V is TRBV5-4, with 8 positions matching TRBD1. After removal of 2 bases from V and 5 bases from J, the junction contained 12 bases not matched to a gene. This CDR3 has 16 residues. In germline, CDR1 is SGHNT, CDR2 YYREEE (reference sequence). DNA for the CDR3: TGTGCCAGCAGCTTACCCTACAGGGGGGATCCCCACGAGCAGTACTTC. Translation: CASSLPYRGDPHEQYF.

J is TRBJ2-7 and V is TRBV7-8; 10 bases fit TRBD1. The CDR3 length is 17 residues. Germline V lookup: CDR1 SGHVS, CDR2 FQNEAQ. V trimming: 3 bases; J trimming: 1 base; junction bases outside the gene matches: 9. The CDR3 DNA sequence: TGTGCCAGCAGCTTGATCCCCCGGACAGGGGGGTCCTACGAGCAGTACTTC. Residues: CASSLIPRTGGSYEQYF.

This clone came up once. J is TRBJ1-5 and V is TRBV27, with D perhaps TRBD1 (5 bases). Per the germline V gene, CDR1 is MNHEY and CDR2 is SMNVEV (reference sequence). This CDR3 is built from 15 residues. V was pared by 7 bases and J by 0 bases, with 13 bases between. The CDR3 nucleotides are TGTGCCAGCATGCCGACAGCCTATAGCAATCAGCCCCAGCATTTT. Translated: CASMPTAYSNQPQHF.

The chain has TRBV5-6 and TRBJ2-3, with D maybe TRBD1 (5 bases). Trimming removed 3 bases at V and 6 bases at J, with 11 bases between. The germline V gene has CDR1 SGHDT and CDR2 YYEEEE. The CDR3 is 13 residues long. The CDR3 is CASSSDSPDTQYF. DNA for the CDR3: TGTGCCAGCAGCTCCGACAGCCCGGATACGCAGTATTTT.

The rearrangement uses TRBV4-3 and TRBJ2-3, with a tentative D call TRBD2 (5 bases). The CDR3 loop spans 15 amino acids. Between the trimmed V and J ends, which lost 0 bases and 2 bases, there was a span of 9 bases. The germline gives CDR1 LGHNA, CDR2 YSLEER. This CDR3 is CASSQDRGYTDTQYF. DNA for the CDR3: TGCGCCAGCAGCCAAGATCGGGGTTACACAGATACGCAGTATTTT.

V is TRBV7-2 and J is TRBJ1-2; TRBD1 might be the D (6 bases). The CDR3 totals 16 residues. Trimming shortened V by 0 bases and J by 0 bases, and 11 bases separated the two germline ends. CDR1 and CDR2 from the germline V gene are SGHTA and FQGNSA. As DNA, the CDR3 is TGTGCCAGCAGCTTAGCGAGGACAGTCACTAACTATGGCTACACCTTC. Protein: CASSLARTVTNYGYTF.

The chain joins TRBV28 to TRBJ2-5; D is possibly TRBD2 (6 bases). The length of the CDR3 is 18 residues. The V end was cut by 2 bases, the J end by 2 bases, with 21 bases between. Germline V gives CDR1 MDHEN, CDR2 SYDVKM. In DNA form, the CDR3 reads TGTGCCAGCAGTTTACCGGGGAGTGGAGGGGAAGGTCAAGAGACCCAGTACTTC. Its protein is CASSLPGSGGEGQETQYF.

Concerning this clone: A junction end diverges from the germline sequence, so it may reflect a read error. The V gene is TRBV14, the J gene TRBJ2-5; tentatively, D is TRBD2 (6 bases). The CDR3 length is 11 residues. Germline V gene sequence: CDR1 SGHDN, CDR2 FVKESK. The CDR3 region is CASSQTSPSNF. As DNA, the CDR3 is TGTGCCAGCAGCCAAACTAGCCCCTCGAACTTC.